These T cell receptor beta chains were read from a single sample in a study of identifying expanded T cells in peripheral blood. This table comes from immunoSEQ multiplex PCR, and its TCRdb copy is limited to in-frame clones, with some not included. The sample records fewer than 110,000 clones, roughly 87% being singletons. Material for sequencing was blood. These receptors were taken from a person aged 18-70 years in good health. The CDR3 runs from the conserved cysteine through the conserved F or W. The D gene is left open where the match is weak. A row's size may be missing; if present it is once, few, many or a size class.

CASSLDGFTEAFF,TGTGCCAGTAGTTTGGACGGATTCACTGAAGCTTTCTTT,TRBJ1-1,TRBV19,many,-
CASSQLAGEVNEQFF,TGTGCCAGCAGTCAACTAGCGGGGGAAGTCAATGAGCAGTTCTTC,TRBJ2-1,TRBV6-4,-,TRBD2
CASSKDSPNYGYTF,TGTGCCAGCAGTAAGGACAGCCCCAACTATGGCTACACCTTC,TRBJ1-2,TRBV6-5,-,-
CASSRGAGYNEQFF,TGTGCCAGCAGTCGTGGGGCGGGCTACAATGAGCAGTTCTTC,TRBJ2-1,TRBV27,-,-
CASSQEEGRQETQYF,TGCGCCAGCAGCCAAGAGGAGGGCCGCCAAGAGACCCAGTACTTC,TRBJ2-5,TRBV4-1,-,-
CASSSWGQGLYEQYF,TGTGCCAGCAGCTCCTGGGGACAGGGATTGTACGAGCAGTACTTC,TRBJ2-7,TRBV11-2,-,TRBD1
CAWSPAGTEAFF,TGTGCCTGGAGTCCAGCGGGGACTGAAGCTTTCTTT,TRBJ1-1,TRBV30,-,-
CASTGQFGNTIYF,TGTGCCAGTACCGGACAGTTTGGAAACACCATATATTTT,TRBJ1-3,TRBV19,-,-
CASSPGSAAYEQYF,TGTGCCAGCAGCCCCGGATCGGCAGCCTACGAGCAGTACTTC,TRBJ2-7,TRBV11-2,-,-
CASSVGLSRVAQYF,TGTGCCAGCAGTGTGGGACTATCAAGAGTGGCCCAGTACTTC,TRBJ2-5,TRBV2,-,TRBD2
CASSLDRSLDTQYF,TGTGCCAGCAGCTTGGATCGGAGCTTAGATACGCAGTATTTT,TRBJ2-3,TRBV5-5,-,-
CSVEQRAGELFF,TGCAGCGTTGAACAGAGGGCCGGGGAGCTGTTTTTT,TRBJ2-2,TRBV29-1,-,-
CSVEIPGRDYGYTF,TGCAGCGTTGAAATCCCAGGGAGAGACTATGGCTACACCTTC,TRBJ1-2,TRBV29-1,-,-